These 9 T cell receptor beta chains share one sample of origin, sequenced in a study of CD8 T cells in Susac syndrome (dated by TCRdb to between 2018 and 2021). Library generation was performed with the immunoSEQ multiplex PCR assay. RNA was extracted using the RNeasy kit, and about 0.45 to 1 ug of the RNA was reverse transcribed with random hexamers. The public reads were quality trimmed at Q25 with fastp and then assembled into clones with MiXCR by TCRdb, keeping productive beta chains. Each CDR3 protein appears once, grouped with its most common genes and DNA. The sample includes approximately 150,000 distinct CDR3 sequences, with roughly nine tenths observed a single time. The ten largest clones take up 0.065% to 0.1% of the sample. What was sequenced was CD4+ T cells from PBMCs. These TCRs come from a human donor in good health.

This clonotype has more than one count but fewer than ten. The chain joins TRBV30 to TRBJ2-6; maybe TRBD1 (5 bases). Between the trimmed V and J ends, which lost 3 bases and 0 bases, there was a span of 15 bases. Germline CDR1 and CDR2: GTSNPN and SVGIG (reference sequence). The CDR3 totals 17 residues. As DNA, the CDR3 is TGTGCCTGGAGGGACCCCAGACAGTTCTCTGGGGCCAACGTCCTGACTTTC. This sequence encodes CAWRDPRQFSGANVLTF.

The CDR3 spells CASSESIMDGAYEQYF. DNA of the CDR3: TGTGCCAGCAGTGAATCGATCATGGACGGCGCCTACGAGCAGTACTTC. The rearrangement uses TRBV25-1 and TRBJ2-7; D call uncertain. Germline CDR1 and CDR2: MGHDK and SYGVNS. The ends were cut back, 1 base at V and 2 bases at J, with 15 bases in the middle. This CDR3 has 16 amino acids.

The rearrangement links TRBV6-2 or TRBV6-3 to TRBJ1-2, with TRBD1 matching over 7 bases. The CDR3 totals 15 residues. J was trimmed by 0 bases and V by 7 bases; bases with no gene match: 8. Germline V lookup: CDR1 MNHEY, CDR2 SVGEGT. The CDR3 here is CASTAGQAPNYGYTF. Here the CDR3 DNA reads TGTGCCAGCACCGCAGGACAGGCTCCTAACTATGGCTACACCTTC.

The chain employs TRBV12-3 or TRBV12-4 and TRBJ1-1; D perhaps matches TRBD1 (5 bases). The germline V and J ends were trimmed by 5 bases and 4 bases, with 17 bases remaining between them. CDR3 length: 15 amino acids. This CDR3 reads CASSGGGSISTEAFF. The CDR3 nucleotides read TGTGCCAGCAGTGGGGGGGGTTCGATCTCCACTGAAGCTTTCTTT.

This clonotype was picked up one time. The genes are TRBV14 and TRBJ1-2; D is unresolved. CDR3 size: 15 residues. Trimming shortened V by 1 base and J by 1 base, and 10 bases separated the two germline ends. Per the germline V gene, CDR1 is SGHDN and CDR2 is FVKESK. The CDR3 sequence is CASSQAGFHNYGYTF. The CDR3 coding sequence is TGTGCCAGCAGCCAAGCGGGGTTCCATAACTATGGCTACACCTTC.

This chain joins TRBV3-1 and TRBJ2-5, with D unclear. Deletions cut 4 bases from V and 2 bases from J, with 11 bases between. CDR1 and CDR2 (germline): LGHDT, YNNKEL (reference sequence). This CDR3 has 14 amino acids. CDR3 region: CASSPAPVQETQYF. CDR3 DNA sequence: TGTGCCAGCAGCCCCGCCCCAGTTCAAGAGACCCAGTACTTC.

The rearrangement links TRBV2 to TRBJ2-1; 7 bases line up with TRBD2. CDR1 and CDR2 from the germline V gene are SNHLY and FYNNEI. CDR3 size: 15 residues. V trimming: 2 bases; J trimming: 13 bases; junction bases outside the gene matches: 14. Written as DNA, the CDR3 is TGTGCCAGCAGTGAAAGTGTGGGGGGGATGTTTGGACAGTTCTTC. This encodes CASSESVGGMFGQFF.

The genes are TRBV7-2 and TRBJ1-1; TRBD1 matches at 8 bases. Germline CDR1 SGHTA, CDR2 FQGNSA. J was trimmed by 7 bases and V by 5 bases; bases with no gene match: 12. The CDR3 runs to 15 residues. In nucleotides, the CDR3 is TGTGCCAGCAGCGCTACCCTGGACAGGGTTAATGAAGCTTTCTTT. Encoded protein: CASSATLDRVNEAFF.

V gene TRBV5-6 combines with J gene TRBJ2-7; possible D gene TRBD1, 5 bases. Germline loops: CDR1 SGHDT, CDR2 YYEEEE. The CDR3 contains 12 residues. Trimming left V 4 bases short and J 3 bases short, with 8 bases between. Here the CDR3 reads CASSLRDYEQYF. The CDR3 DNA reads TGTGCCAGCAGCCTCAGGGACTACGAGCAGTACTTC. The complete variable domain, with remaining parts taken from reference TRBV5-6 and TRBJ2-7, reads DAGVTQSPTHLIKTRGQQVTLRCSPKSGHDTVSWYQQALGQGPQFIFQYYEEEERQRGNFPDRFSGHQFPNYSSELNVNALLLGDSALYLCASSLRDYEQYFGPGTRLTVT.